Described below is a single TCR beta chain sequence and its context. What it binds is not known. TCRdb's table, derived via immunoSEQ multiplex PCR, lists solely in-frame clones and lacks some. Of tens of thousands of clones listed, around 83% are singletons. Trimming pared 4 bases from V and 0 bases from J, leaving 15 bases between. This CDR3 has 16 residues. Germline V gives CDR1 MDHEN, CDR2 SYDVKM. This specimen comes from a study of graft-versus-host responses after intestinal transplantation. The receptor comes from a human donor who received an intestinal transplant. The rearrangement joins TRBV28 to TRBJ1-1; D may be TRBD1 (5 bases). Sequencing used unstimulated CD8+ T cells sorted from spleen or lymph node cells, obtained before intestinal transplant. This CDR3 is CASSSRIRVLNTEAFF. CDR3 bases: TGTGCCAGCAGTTCCCGCATCAGGGTTCTGAACACTGAAGCTTTCTTT.